The entry below describes one TCR beta chain. Its target is unknown. This specimen comes from a study of T cell responses to AZD1222 COVID-19 vaccine. Study-level results: Only a handful of AZD1222 recipients, more than 5 in all, had baseline seropositivity. Without day 14 samples, only post-peak T cell repertoires were studied.

Second-dose schedules of about 4 or about 12 weeks were combined. From germline, CDR1 is LGHDT and CDR2 YNNKEL (reference sequence). V was pared by 4 bases and J by 3 bases, with 8 bases of the junction left unmatched. The CDR3 spans 16 residues. TCRdb's copy holds only in-frame clones and misses some; the assay was immunoSEQ multiplex PCR. The sample lists roughly 140,000 clones, around 91% seen once, with about a tenth in the top ten. The receptor was derived from an adult who received the AZD1222 COVID-19 vaccine. Sequenced here: peripheral blood, sampled 28 days after the second AZD1222 dose. J is TRBJ2-3 and V is TRBV3-1 (or the pseudogene TRBV3-2); TRBD1 matches at 9 bases. CDR3 region: CASSPRDREVTDTQYF. The CDR3 DNA reads as TGTGCCAGCAGCCCGCGGGACAGGGAGGTTACAGATACGCAGTATTTT.